The 3 T cell receptor beta chains given below trace back to one sample, sequenced in a study of blood T cells in healthy people across ages. A J-beta primer mix and a sample-barcoded 5' primer were used in a second PCR of roughly 6 to 11 cycles. Each CDR3 protein is one row after TCRdb ran MiXCR on the 5' RACE reads. This table holds over a million distinct CDR3 sequences, less than 45% found once. The sample consisted of blood. The receptor set was obtained from a young woman in good health.

This chain links TRBV9 with TRBJ2-2; D is perhaps TRBD1 (6 bases). The CDR3 runs to 15 residues. Germline assignment: CDR1 SGDLS and CDR2 YYNGEE. V was clipped by 6 bases and J by 0 bases, with 12 bases between them. The CDR3 DNA is TGTGCCAGCACGCTCGGACAGACGAACACCGGGGAGCTGTTTTTT. It codes for CASTLGQTNTGELFF.

J is TRBJ1-2 and V is TRBV4-2; 7 nucleotides match TRBD1. The CDR3 spans 16 residues. Germline values: CDR1 LGHNA, CDR2 YNFKEQ. V lost 4 bases and J lost 4; bases outside the gene matches: 12. CDR3 loop: CASSPRGQEASYGYTF. In DNA form, the CDR3 reads TGTGCCAGCAGCCCGAGAGGACAGGAGGCGAGCTATGGCTACACCTTC.

The V call is TRBV7-2, the J call TRBJ2-2; D is possibly TRBD1 or TRBD2 (5 bases each). Trimming removed 2 bases at V and 4 bases at J, with 8 bases between. The CDR3 length is 14 residues. CDR1 is SGHTA and CDR2 is FQGNSA in the germline V gene. CDR3 region: CASSLFGATGELFF. The DNA for the CDR3 is TGTGCCAGCAGCTTATTCGGGGCCACCGGGGAGCTGTTTTTT.